This T cell receptor beta chain was obtained from a study of blood T cell repertoires in COVID-19. The table came from immunoSEQ multiplex PCR; TCRdb's copy has only in-frame clones and leaves some out. Here the sample spans roughly 200,000 clones, about 86% being singletons. V lost 5 bases and J lost 1, with 11 bases in between. Germline V gene lookup returns CDR1 LNHDA and CDR2 SQIVND (reference sequence). CDR3 length: 14 residues. This clone was observed once. Sequenced sample: PBMCs or T cells enriched from blood (not recorded which). This sequence joins TRBV19 and TRBJ1-1, with TRBD1 as a possible D gene (5 bases). The sequence came from a woman aged 30 to 39 who had been exposed to COVID-19. The CDR3 sequence is CASSWGGENTEAFF. The CDR3 nucleotides read TGTGCCAGTAGTTGGGGGGGAGAGAACACTGAAGCTTTCTTT.